The 13 T cell receptor beta chains presented below share a single source sample, sequenced in a study of Tregs in tolerant kidney transplant recipients. The data were produced by immunoSEQ multiplex PCR, yet TCRdb's version contains in-frame clones alone and is incomplete. The sample table sets out tens of thousands of clones. The specimen was CD4+ T cells from blood, collected before the transplant. Source of these receptors: a human donor who received a combined kidney and bone marrow transplant.

As to this clone: The read terminates 3 residues before the CDR3 end, so the remaining end is supplied by the germline J gene. The V call is TRBV5-1, the J call TRBJ1-2; 8 nucleotides match TRBD1. The CDR3 runs to 16 residues. V lost 4 bases to trimming and J lost 6 bases; unmatched junction nucleotides: 14. Germline-derived CDR1 and CDR2 are SGHRS and YFSETQ. CDR3 bases read: TGCGCCAGCAGCCCGACCCTTTACCAGGGGGCTGATGGC. Protein product: CASSPTLYQGADG. The full-length CDR3 reads as CASSPTLYQGADGYTF.

With respect to this clone: A read error may produce the germline difference seen at one junction end. Read sequence stops 3 residues before the CDR3 end, and the germline J gene provides the missing end. The rearrangement uses TRBV7-2 and TRBJ1-1; D is possibly TRBD1 (5 bases). The germline V gene encodes CDR1 SGHTA and CDR2 FQGNSA. The CDR3 totals 15 residues. CDR3 sequence: CASSLAMAGNTEAFF. CDR3 DNA, as far as it was read: TGTGCCAGCAGCCTAGCCATGGCAGGGAATACTGAA. The complete variable domain, with remaining parts taken from reference TRBV7-2 and TRBJ1-1, reads GAGVSQSPSNKVTEKGKDVELRCDPISGHTALYWYRQSLGQGLEFLIYFQGNSAPDKSGLPSDRFSAERTGGSVSTLTIQRTQQEDSAVYLCASSLAMAGNTEAFFGQGTRLTVV.

Comments on this clone: Read sequence stops 3 residues before the CDR3 end, and the germline J gene provides the missing end. The genes are TRBV2 and TRBJ2-4; 12 bases match TRBD2. This CDR3 region has 15 residues. The J segment lost 7 bases and the V segment lost 7 bases, leaving 8 bases of the junction unmatched. The germline V gene has CDR1 SNHLY and CDR2 FYNNEI. The sequenced CDR3 bases are TGTGCCAGCAACCTACTAGCGGGAGGCCACAACATT. Its protein is CASNLLAGGHNI. The entire CDR3 is CASNLLAGGHNIQYF.

As concerns this clone: The read is 3 residues too short to cover the CDR3 end, so that end is filled in from the germline J gene. This chain uses TRBV6-4 with TRBJ1-6; 8 positions match TRBD1. The ends lost 6 bases at V and 11 bases at J; junction bases unmatched: 12. CDR3 length equals 15 residues. Per germline, CDR1 MRHNA and CDR2 SNTAGT. CDR3 protein: CASSQRSGGMAPLHF. CDR3 DNA (partial): TGTGCCAGCAGCCAGCGCTCAGGGGGCATGGCACCC.

With respect to this clone: The read gets to within 3 residues of the CDR3 end, and the germline J gene fills in the rest. The V and J genes are TRBV6-2 or TRBV6-3 and TRBJ2-3, with 10 bases aligning to TRBD2. This CDR3 is built from 17 residues. The V gene end was trimmed by 5 bases and the J gene end by 1 base; junction bases not matched to a gene: 9. Germline CDR1 is MNHEY and CDR2 is SVGEGT. The CDR3 region is CASSPSGRASRTDTQYF. CDR3 DNA (partial): TGTGCCAGCAGTCCGAGCGGGAGGGCCTCCCGCACAGATACG.

As concerns this clone: The CDR3 end is not reached by the read, which stops 3 residues before it; the germline J gene fills it in. The rearrangement links TRBV19 to TRBJ2-3; 11 bases align to TRBD2. J lost 0 bases, V lost 3 bases, and 11 bases had no gene match. CDR3 size: 19 residues. Germline-derived CDR1 and CDR2 are LNHDA and SQIVND (reference sequence). CDR3 sequence reads: CASSIHVLAGGSSTDTQYF. The covered CDR3 bases are TGTGCCAGTAGTATTCATGTCCTAGCGGGAGGATCTAGCACAGATACG.

To note about this clone: Sequencing ends 3 residues short of the CDR3 end; the germline J gene provides the rest. The chain links TRBV18 to TRBJ1-1; 10 bases are a match to TRBD1. The CDR3 contains 17 residues. From germline, CDR1 is KGHSH and CDR2 LQKENI. Unmatched junction bases numbered 8, after V lost 4 bases and J lost 0 bases. The covered CDR3 bases are TGTGCCAGCTCACGGGACAGGGGATCCCACATGAACACTGAA. Translated: CASSRDRGSHMNTE. The CDR3 as a whole reads CASSRDRGSHMNTEAFF.

To note about this clone: The read falls 3 residues short of the CDR3 end, and the missing part is taken from the germline J gene. J is TRBJ2-4 and V is TRBV5-1; D might be TRBD2 (6 bases). Germline V lookup: CDR1 SGHRS, CDR2 YFSETQ. This CDR3 spans 16 amino acids. CDR3 DNA (partial): TGCGCCAGCAGCTTGGAATCGATGTTAAGTGTGGGGGGT. This translates into CASSLESMLSVGG. The CDR3 as a whole reads CASSLESMLSVGGQYF.

About this clone itself: With the read ending 3 residues before the CDR3 end, the germline J gene is used to fill in that end. V is TRBV20-1 and J is TRBJ1-4, with 7 bases identical to TRBD1. The V and J ends lost 1 base and 5 bases, in that order; junction bases with no gene match: 4. The CDR3 covers 14 residues. Germline CDR1 DFQATT, CDR2 SNEGSKA (reference sequence). The CDR3 reads CSARGTGYNEKLFF. The sequenced CDR3 bases are TGCAGTGCTAGAGGGACAGGTTACAATGAAAAA.

As to this clone: The read ends 3 residues early relative to the CDR3; the germline J gene fills the gap. J is TRBJ2-7 and V is TRBV6-2 or TRBV6-3; 7 bases fit TRBD1. V was pared by 6 bases and J by 3 bases, with 8 bases of the junction left unmatched. The germline CDR1 and CDR2 sequences are MNHEY and SVGEGT. CDR3 size: 14 residues. Partial CDR3 DNA: TGTGCCAGCAGCCTCCCAGGGGGAAGCTACGAG. It is translated as CASSLPGGSYE. The full CDR3 sequence reads CASSLPGGSYEQYF.

Comment on this clone: The read is 3 residues too short to cover the CDR3 end, so that end is filled in from the germline J gene. The gene calls are TRBV7-2 and TRBJ2-5; 7 bases line up with TRBD1. This CDR3 is built from 13 residues. The V gene's germline CDR1 is SGHTA and CDR2 FQGNSA. V was clipped by 5 bases and J by 5 bases; unmatched bases: 5. The CDR3 DNA, read in part, is TGTGCCAGCAGCCCGGACAGGCTGGAGACC. It yields the protein CASSPDRLET. In full, the CDR3 is CASSPDRLETQYF.

CDR3 in amino acids: CASSPGQDTGNQPQHF. The DNA read from the CDR3 is TGTGCCAGCAGCCCGGGACAGGACACCGGCAATCAGCCC. The chain uses TRBV7-8 and TRBJ1-5; 8 bases fit TRBD1. The read ends 3 residues shy of where the CDR3 ends; the end is completed using the germline J gene. V lost 5 bases and J lost 2; bases outside the gene matches: 8. Per germline, CDR1 SGHVS and CDR2 FQNEAQ. The CDR3 loop spans 16 amino acids.

With respect to this clone: The read terminates 3 residues before the CDR3 end, so the remaining end is supplied by the germline J gene. V usage is TRBV2 and J usage is TRBJ2-3; a weak D match, TRBD1 (6 bases). Germline V lookup: CDR1 SNHLY, CDR2 FYNNEI. The CDR3 loop spans 12 amino acids. V was clipped by 8 bases and J by 2 bases, with 8 bases between them. Partial CDR3 DNA: TGTGCCAGCGGGGACATCACAGATACG. Protein product: CASGDITDT. The CDR3 in full is CASGDITDTQYF.